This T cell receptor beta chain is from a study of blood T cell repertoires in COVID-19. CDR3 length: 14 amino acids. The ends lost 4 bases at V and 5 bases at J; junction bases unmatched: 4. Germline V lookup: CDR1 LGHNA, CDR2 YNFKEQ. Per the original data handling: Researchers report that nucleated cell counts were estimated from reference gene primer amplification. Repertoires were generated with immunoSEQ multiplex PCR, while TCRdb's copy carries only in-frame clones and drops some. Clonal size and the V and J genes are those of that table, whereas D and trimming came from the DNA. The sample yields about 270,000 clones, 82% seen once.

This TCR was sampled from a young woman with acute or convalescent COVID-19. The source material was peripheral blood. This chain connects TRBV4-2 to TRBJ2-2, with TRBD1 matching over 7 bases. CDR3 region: CASSPDRKTGELFF. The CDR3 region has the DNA TGTGCCAGCAGCCCGGACAGGAAGACCGGGGAGCTGTTTTTT.